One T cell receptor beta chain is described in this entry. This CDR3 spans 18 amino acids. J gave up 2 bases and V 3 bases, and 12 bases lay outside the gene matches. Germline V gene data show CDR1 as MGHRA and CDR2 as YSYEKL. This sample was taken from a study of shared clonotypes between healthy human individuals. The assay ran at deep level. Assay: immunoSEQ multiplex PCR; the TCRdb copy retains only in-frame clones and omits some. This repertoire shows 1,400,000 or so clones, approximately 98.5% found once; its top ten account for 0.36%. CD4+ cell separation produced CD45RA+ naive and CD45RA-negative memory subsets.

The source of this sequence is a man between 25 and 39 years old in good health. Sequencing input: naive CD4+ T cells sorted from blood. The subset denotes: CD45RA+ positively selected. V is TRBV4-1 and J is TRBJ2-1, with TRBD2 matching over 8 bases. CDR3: CASSQYIISGIAYNEQFF. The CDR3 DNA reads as TGCGCCAGCAGCCAGTATATCATTAGCGGGATCGCCTACAATGAGCAGTTCTTC.